The rows below give T cell receptor beta chains drawn from one sample of a study of human T cells and chemical hapten exposure. TCRdb reprocessed the reads via MiXCR and lists one record per CDR3 protein. The table lists fewer than 150,000 distinct CDR3 sequences, less than 10% of them singletons. Source material: whole blood. Receptors were obtained from a human donor in good health. Some clones in this sample may be carry-over from other donors' samples. Both conserved end residues are part of each CDR3. Fields, in order: J gene, D gene, V gene, clone size, CDR3 protein, CDR3 DNA. The D gene is left open where the match is weak. Where a row states a size, it is once, few, many or the class of an expanded clone; other rows omit it.

>TRBJ2-7|-|TRBV6-1|-
CASSPGPAEVEQYF
TGTGCCAGCAGCCCGGGACCGGCAGAGGTGGAGCAGTACTTC
>TRBJ2-1|TRBD2|TRBV20-1|few
CSAPGREGPGNEQFF
TGCAGTGCCCCCGGGCGGGAGGGCCCTGGGAATGAGCAGTTCTTC
>TRBJ1-5|-|TRBV12-5|-
CASGQASGFSEPQHF
TGTGCTAGTGGTCAAGCTTCGGGGTTTTCGGAGCCCCAGCATTTT
>TRBJ2-1|-|TRBV6-5|many
CASRDVLHNEQFF
TGTGCCAGCCGGGACGTACTCCACAATGAGCAGTTCTTC
>TRBJ2-3|TRBD1|TRBV29-1|few
CSVRMGQGVTDTQYF
TGCAGCGTCCGAATGGGACAGGGGGTCACAGATACGCAGTATTTT
>TRBJ2-1|-|TRBV7-2|-
CATLGRISHEQFF
TGTGCCACCCTGGGGAGGATCTCACATGAGCAGTTCTTC
>TRBJ1-1|-|TRBV5-6|-
CASSPGLYAEAFF
TGTGCCAGCAGCCCAGGACTGTACGCTGAAGCTTTCTTT
>TRBJ1-5|-|TRBV25-1|many
CASSESVSFNQPQHF
TGTGCCAGCAGTGAGTCGGTATCCTTTAATCAGCCCCAGCATTTT
>TRBJ2-1|-|TRBV5-6|-
CASSFDGSSYNEQFF
TGTGCCAGCAGCTTTGACGGTAGCTCCTACAATGAGCAGTTCTTC
>TRBJ2-7|TRBD1|TRBV4-1|few
CASSQVETGGYEQYF
TGCGCCAGCAGCCAAGTAGAGACAGGGGGCTACGAGCAGTACTTC